This TCR beta chain was documented in a study of blood T cells in healthy people across ages. Next came a second PCR, run for 7 to 11 cycles, which used a sample-barcoded 5' primer along with a J-beta primer mix. MiXCR, run by TCRdb on the 5' RACE reads, gives a single entry per CDR3 protein. The sample lists approximately 1,700,000 distinct CDR3 sequences; about two fifths were seen once. There are 16 residues in the CDR3. The V gene's germline CDR1 is DFQATT and CDR2 SNEGSKA (reference sequence). Germline trimming cut 1 base from V and 4 bases from J; bases unmatched to any gene: 10. The receptor was derived from a human donor in good health. The rearrangement joins TRBV20-1 to TRBJ2-1, with 7 positions matching TRBD1. Sequencing input: blood. The CDR3 sequence is CSARVVTGTAYNEQFF. The CDR3 DNA follows: TGCAGTGCTAGAGTTGTAACCGGGACAGCGTACAATGAGCAGTTCTTC.